These T cell receptor beta chains were read from a single sample in a study of human T cells and chemical hapten exposure. TCRdb independently ran MiXCR on the RACE reads; one entry per CDR3 protein. The sample records 370,000 or so distinct CDR3 sequences, roughly 5% being singletons. Sequenced here: whole blood, sampled in connection with sensitization to the hapten diphenylcyclopropenone (DPC). These receptors were obtained from a woman between 45 and 65 years old with alopecia areata. Some clones in this sample may be carry-over from other donors' samples. Both conserved end residues are part of each CDR3. A D gene is named only where the DNA matches it firmly. Part of the rows lack a size; the others show once, few, many or a class for expanded clones.

size,V,D,J,CDR3,DNA
.,TRBV7-7,TRBD1,TRBJ1-2,CASSLVGTVNYGYTF,TGTGCCAGCAGCTTAGTAGGGACAGTAAACTATGGCTACACCTTC
many,TRBV7-2,TRBD1,TRBJ1-3,CASQGAGNTIYF,TGTGCCAGCCAGGGGGCGGGAAACACCATATATTTT
.,TRBV2,.,TRBJ2-5,CASSAERQETQYF,TGTGCCAGCAGTGCTGAGCGGCAAGAGACCCAGTACTTC
many,TRBV7-2,TRBD2,TRBJ2-1,CASSLSSGSYEQFF,TGTGCCAGCAGCTTAAGTAGCGGGAGCTATGAGCAGTTCTTC
few,TRBV12-3/TRBV12-4,TRBD2,TRBJ2-1,CASSSQWGLAGNEQFF,TGTGCCAGCAGTTCACAGTGGGGACTAGCGGGGAATGAGCAGTTCTTC
.,TRBV27,TRBD2,TRBJ2-1,CASSLGRLAGTNEQFF,TGTGCCAGCAGTTTAGGTAGACTAGCGGGAACCAATGAGCAGTTCTTC
few,TRBV9,.,TRBJ1-6,CASSIPPQGVNSPLHF,TGTGCCAGCAGCATTCCCCCACAGGGCGTAAATTCACCCCTCCACTTT
.,TRBV30,.,TRBJ2-2,CAWSARRGTGELFF,TGTGCCTGGAGTGCCAGACGAGGCACCGGGGAGCTGTTTTTT
many,TRBV5-6,TRBD1,TRBJ1-5,CASSLNRGYSNQPQHF,TGTGCCAGCAGCTTAAACAGGGGTTATAGCAATCAGCCCCAGCATTTT
few,TRBV4-1,.,TRBJ1-1,CASSQDFQGGEAFF,TGCGCCAGCAGCCAAGATTTTCAGGGCGGTGAAGCTTTCTTT
few,TRBV7-9,.,TRBJ2-1,CASSSQGDEQFF,TGTGCCAGCAGCTCCCAGGGTGATGAGCAGTTCTTC
many,TRBV21-1,.,TRBJ1-2,CASSKIAFPSGYTF,TGTGCCAGCAGCAAAATTGCATTCCCCAGCGGCTACACCTTC
many,TRBV11-2,.,TRBJ1-1,CASSLVNEAFF,TGTGCCAGCAGCTTAGTGAATGAAGCTTTCTTT
many,TRBV29-1,.,TRBJ1-2,CSVEDGGAGYGYTF,TGCAGCGTTGAAGATGGGGGGGCCGGCTATGGCTACACCTTC
few,TRBV5-1,.,TRBJ2-2,CASRLTTLSTGELFF,TGCGCCAGCAGGTTGACTACCTTATCCACCGGGGAGCTGTTTTTT
many,TRBV3-1,.,TRBJ1-2,CASTRGYGYTF,TGTGCCAGCACGAGGGGCTATGGCTACACCTTC
many,TRBV28,.,TRBJ2-7,CASSLYREQYF,TGTGCCAGCAGTTTATATCGCGAGCAGTACTTC
.,TRBV14,TRBD1,TRBJ1-2,CASSPPGQANYGYTF,TGTGCCAGCAGCCCGCCGGGACAGGCGAACTATGGCTACACCTTC
few,TRBV5-1,.,TRBJ1-5,CASSPYGGGGEPQHF,TGCGCCAGCAGCCCGTACGGCGGAGGGGGAGAGCCCCAGCATTTT
many,TRBV12-3/TRBV12-4,TRBD1,TRBJ1-1,CASSPTLGQYTEAFF,TGTGCCAGCAGTCCAACGCTGGGACAGTACACTGAAGCTTTCTTT
many,TRBV9,.,TRBJ1-1,CASSGQINTEAFF,TGTGCCAGCAGCGGACAGATTAACACTGAAGCTTTCTTT
many,TRBV20-1,TRBD1,TRBJ2-4,CSAQTGNRAKNIQYF,TGCAGCGCTCAGACAGGGAATCGAGCCAAAAACATTCAGTACTTC
.,TRBV20-1,TRBD2,TRBJ2-1,CSARQFGTSPYNEQFF,TGCAGTGCTAGACAATTCGGGACTAGCCCCTACAATGAGCAGTTCTTC
many,TRBV4-2,TRBD2,TRBJ2-1,CASSQDSSGRREQFF,TGTGCCAGCAGCCAAGACTCTAGCGGGAGGAGGGAGCAGTTCTTC
many,TRBV28,.,TRBJ2-7,CASSLTGLREQYF,TGTGCCAGCAGTCTAACAGGGCTTCGCGAGCAGTACTTC
many,TRBV7-2,TRBD2,TRBJ2-3,CASSPLAGGGTDTQYF,TGTGCCAGCAGCCCACTAGCGGGAGGAGGGACAGATACGCAGTATTTT
many,TRBV15,TRBD2,TRBJ2-3,CATSREGRGDPDTQYF,TGTGCCACCAGCAGAGAGGGCCGGGGGGACCCAGATACGCAGTATTTT
many,TRBV11-2,TRBD2,TRBJ2-7,CASSLDRTSEAEQYF,TGTGCCAGCAGCTTAGACAGGACTAGTGAGGCCGAGCAGTACTTC
.,TRBV29-1,.,TRBJ1-1,CSVEGYEAFF,TGCAGCGTTGAGGGTTATGAAGCTTTCTTT
few,TRBV7-2,TRBD1,TRBJ2-3,CASSNRQGVTDTQYF,TGTGCCAGCAGCAATAGACAGGGAGTAACAGATACGCAGTATTTT
many,TRBV29-1,.,TRBJ2-2,CSVEKERSHTGELFF,TGCAGCGTTGAAAAGGAGCGGAGTCACACCGGGGAGCTGTTTTTT
.,TRBV12-3/TRBV12-4,.,TRBJ2-1,CASTPNGGYNEQFF,TGTGCCAGCACCCCTAACGGGGGCTACAATGAGCAGTTCTTC
.,TRBV20-1,TRBD1,TRBJ1-1,CSARAVDRATEAFF,TGCAGTGCTAGGGCCGTCGACAGGGCCACTGAAGCTTTCTTT
many,TRBV9,TRBD2,TRBJ2-1,CASSAQRGGHDEQFF,TGTGCCAGCAGCGCGCAGCGGGGGGGCCACGATGAGCAGTTCTTC
many,TRBV28,TRBD2,TRBJ2-7,CASSRTGTIYEQYF,TGTGCCAGCAGTCGAACCGGGACTATCTACGAGCAGTACTTC
many,TRBV28,.,TRBJ1-4,CASTRDEKLFF,TGTGCCAGCACCAGAGATGAAAAACTGTTTTTT
.,TRBV2,TRBD1,TRBJ1-1,CASMRSGGRNTEAFF,TGTGCCAGCATGAGGTCAGGGGGAAGGAACACTGAAGCTTTCTTT
.,TRBV6-5,TRBD2,TRBJ2-1,CASSYSQGLAYNEQFF,TGTGCCAGCAGTTACTCACAGGGACTAGCCTACAATGAGCAGTTCTTC
.,TRBV9,.,TRBJ2-6,CASSLRPTAGANVLTF,TGTGCCAGCAGCCTCCGACCGACCGCTGGGGCCAACGTCCTGACTTTC
few,TRBV7-2,.,TRBJ2-5,CASSSGPQETQYF,TGTGCCAGCAGCTCCGGGCCCCAAGAGACCCAGTACTTC
many,TRBV20-1,.,TRBJ2-7,CSAILTRTVDEQYF,TGCAGTGCTATACTTACTCGGACCGTCGACGAGCAGTACTTC
.,TRBV12-3/TRBV12-4,.,TRBJ2-7,CASSTPGLVWEQYF,TGTGCCAGCAGTACGCCGGGCCTTGTCTGGGAGCAGTACTTC
.,TRBV20-1,.,TRBJ1-5,CSADRFHQPQHF,TGCAGTGCTGACAGGTTCCATCAGCCCCAGCATTTT
few,TRBV29-1,TRBD2,TRBJ2-1,CSVEGRRGRYEQFF,TGCAGCGTTGAAGGTCGGCGCGGGAGATATGAGCAGTTCTTC
.,TRBV5-6,TRBD1,TRBJ2-1,CASSLAGTGVNEQFF,TGTGCCAGCAGCCTGGCCGGGACAGGGGTTAATGAGCAGTTCTTC
many,TRBV28,.,TRBJ2-1,CASSLIDEQFF,TGTGCCAGCAGTTTAATTGATGAGCAGTTCTTC